Listed below are T cell receptor beta chains from one sample, sequenced in a study of T cell responses to AZD1222 COVID-19 vaccine. Generated by immunoSEQ multiplex PCR, the TCRdb table keeps only in-frame clones and is missing some. The table lists roughly 140,000 clones, 85% to 90% of them singletons. Material: peripheral blood, obtained 28 days after the second AZD1222 dose. These receptor sequences come from an adult who received the AZD1222 COVID-19 vaccine. CDR3s include the opening cysteine and the closing phenylalanine or tryptophan. A D gene is named only where the DNA matches it firmly. Part of the rows lack a size; the others show once, few, many or a class for expanded clones.

length: 12
size: NA
D: NA
J: TRBJ2-5
V: TRBV29-1
CDR3: CSVEGTGETQYF
DNA: TGCAGCGTTGAAGGAACAGGAGAGACCCAGTACTTC

length: 19
size: NA
D: NA
J: TRBJ1-5
V: TRBV28
CDR3: CASSFSLGFQLGSNQPQHF
DNA: TGTGCCAGCAGTTTCTCTCTAGGATTTCAACTGGGGAGCAATCAGCCCCAGCATTTT

length: 14
size: NA
D: NA
J: TRBJ2-1
V: TRBV27
CDR3: CASAGLSSYNEQFF
DNA: TGTGCCAGCGCCGGACTGAGCTCCTACAATGAGCAGTTCTTC

length: 15
size: NA
D: TRBD1
J: TRBJ2-3
V: TRBV28
CDR3: CASRSGGAGTDTQYF
DNA: TGTGCCAGCAGGTCAGGGGGCGCAGGCACAGATACGCAGTATTTT

length: 16
size: NA
D: TRBD2
J: TRBJ2-3
V: TRBV11-3
CDR3: CASSPRGGAGTDTQYF
DNA: TGTGCCAGCAGCCCACGGGGGGGGGCAGGCACAGATACGCAGTATTTT

length: 13
size: NA
D: NA
J: TRBJ1-4
V: TRBV19
CDR3: CASRSTGSEKLFF
DNA: TGTGCCAGTAGGTCGACAGGAAGTGAAAAACTGTTTTTT

length: 14
size: NA
D: NA
J: TRBJ1-5
V: TRBV28
CDR3: CASSSRDGYQPQHF
DNA: TGTGCCAGCAGTTCCCGGGACGGGTATCAGCCCCAGCATTTT

length: 13
size: NA
D: NA
J: TRBJ2-1
V: TRBV7-2
CDR3: CASSLRGYNEQFF
DNA: TGTGCCAGCAGCTTAAGAGGGTACAATGAGCAGTTCTTC

length: 16
size: NA
D: NA
J: TRBJ2-3
V: TRBV7-3
CDR3: CASSSQWDYSTDTQYF
DNA: TGTGCCAGCAGCTCCCAATGGGATTACAGCACAGATACGCAGTATTTT

length: 14
size: NA
D: NA
J: TRBJ1-1
V: TRBV19
CDR3: CATLSGVGEPEAFF
DNA: TGTGCCACCCTAAGTGGGGTCGGGGAACCTGAAGCTTTCTTT

length: 13
size: once
D: NA
J: TRBJ1-5
V: TRBV12-3/TRBV12-4
CDR3: CASSKQGIQPQHF
DNA: TGTGCCAGCAGTAAACAGGGAATTCAGCCCCAGCATTTT

length: 17
size: NA
D: NA
J: TRBJ2-5
V: TRBV3-1/TRBV3-2
CDR3: CASSSVKPTELQETQYF
DNA: TGTGCCAGCAGCTCCGTAAAGCCAACGGAACTCCAAGAGACCCAGTACTTC

length: 19
size: NA
D: TRBD2
J: TRBJ2-1
V: TRBV7-9
CDR3: CASSRRSLARESSYNEQFF
DNA: TGTGCCAGCAGCCGTAGGAGCCTCGCGCGGGAGAGCTCCTACAATGAGCAGTTCTTC

length: 14
size: NA
D: NA
J: TRBJ2-1
V: TRBV11-3
CDR3: CASSLVSAGAEQFF
DNA: TGTGCCAGCAGCTTAGTATCCGCTGGCGCTGAGCAGTTCTTC

length: 11
size: NA
D: NA
J: TRBJ2-1
V: TRBV20-1
CDR3: CSASTNNEQFF
DNA: TGCAGTGCTTCTACCAACAATGAGCAGTTCTTC

length: 15
size: NA
D: NA
J: TRBJ2-5
V: TRBV3-1/TRBV3-2
CDR3: CASSTNRAAQETQYF
DNA: TGTGCCAGCAGCACAAACAGGGCAGCACAAGAGACCCAGTACTTC

length: 15
size: NA
D: NA
J: TRBJ2-5
V: TRBV28
CDR3: CASSTSLPGGETQYF
DNA: TGTGCCAGCAGTACCAGCCTGCCGGGCGGGGAGACCCAGTACTTC

length: 17
size: NA
D: TRBD1
J: TRBJ2-6
V: TRBV6-1
CDR3: CASSAGTGGAGANVLTF
DNA: TGTGCCAGCAGTGCCGGGACAGGGGGCGCTGGGGCCAACGTCCTGACTTTC

length: 16
size: NA
D: TRBD1
J: TRBJ2-2
V: TRBV18
CDR3: CASSPRDRGRTGELFF
DNA: TGTGCCAGCTCACCACGGGACAGGGGGCGCACCGGGGAGCTGTTTTTT

length: 15
size: once
D: NA
J: TRBJ1-1
V: TRBV19
CDR3: CASSIAAGMNTEAFF
DNA: TGTGCCAGTAGTATAGCGGCAGGGATGAACACTGAAGCTTTCTTT

length: 16
size: NA
D: NA
J: TRBJ1-4
V: TRBV5-4
CDR3: CASSYWSGRGGEKLFF
DNA: TGTGCCAGCAGCTATTGGAGCGGCAGGGGAGGTGAAAAACTGTTTTTT

length: 13
size: NA
D: NA
J: TRBJ2-1
V: TRBV7-3
CDR3: CASSSSPNNEQFF
DNA: TGTGCCAGCAGCTCCAGTCCGAACAATGAGCAGTTCTTC